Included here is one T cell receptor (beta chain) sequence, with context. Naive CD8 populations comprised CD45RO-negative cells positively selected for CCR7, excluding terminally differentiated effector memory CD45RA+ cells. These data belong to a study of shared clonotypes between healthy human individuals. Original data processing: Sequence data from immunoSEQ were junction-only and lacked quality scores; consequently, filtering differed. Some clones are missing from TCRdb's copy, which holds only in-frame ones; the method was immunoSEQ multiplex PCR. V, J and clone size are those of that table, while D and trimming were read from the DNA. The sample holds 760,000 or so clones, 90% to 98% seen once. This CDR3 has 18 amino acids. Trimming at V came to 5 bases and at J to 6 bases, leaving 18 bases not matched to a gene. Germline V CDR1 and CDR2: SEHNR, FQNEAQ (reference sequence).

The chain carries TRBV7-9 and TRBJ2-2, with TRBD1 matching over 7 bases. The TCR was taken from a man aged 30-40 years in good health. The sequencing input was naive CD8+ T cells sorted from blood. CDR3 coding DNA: TGTGCCAGCAGCATAAACCGGGACAGCCGTATCGGGGCCGGGGAGCTGTTTTTT. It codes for CASSINRDSRIGAGELFF.